Each of the 15 T cell receptor beta chains below was sequenced from the same sample in a study of PD-1 blockade in classical Hodgkin lymphoma. Brentuximab vedotin exposure varied, and every patient relapsed after autologous stem cell transplantation. This table comes from immunoSEQ multiplex PCR, and its TCRdb copy is limited to in-frame clones, with some not included. The top ten hold around an eighth of the sample, which has around 40,000 clones, 78% seen once. The sequencing used peripheral blood mononuclear cells (PBMCs), collected at baseline. These receptor sequences come from a human donor with classical Hodgkin lymphoma.

This rearrangement joins TRBV5-6 to TRBJ2-7, with 8 bases that match TRBD1. Losses at the gene ends were 4 bases for V and 6 bases for J; bases not matched to a gene: 6. Germline V gene sequence: CDR1 SGHDT, CDR2 YYEEEE. The length of the CDR3 is 13 residues. CDR3 sequence: CASSPGQGREQYF. As DNA, the CDR3 is TGTGCCAGCAGCCCCGGACAGGGACGCGAGCAGTACTTC.

The V and J genes are TRBV6-7 and TRBJ1-5; no reliable D call. TRBV6-7 is flagged as an ORF with uncertain function. V was cut by 11 bases and J by 7 bases, with 3 bases left in between. The CDR3 is 8 residues long. The CDR3 sequence: CASQPQHF. The CDR3 DNA reads as TGTGCCTCCCAGCCCCAGCATTTT.

V usage is TRBV7-2 and J usage is TRBJ1-6; D unclear. Germline V CDR1 and CDR2: SGHTA, FQGNSA. The CDR3 consists of 14 residues. Between the trimmed V and J ends, which lost 5 bases and 5 bases, there was a span of 10 bases. CDR3 in amino acids: CASSPIINNSPLHF. The CDR3 DNA is TGTGCCAGCAGCCCAATCATTAATAATTCACCCCTCCACTTT.

A word on this clone: Other DNA sequences in this specimen translate into the identical CDR3. J is TRBJ1-2 and V is TRBV19, with 11 bases matching TRBD1. Germline loops: CDR1 LNHDA, CDR2 SQIVND (reference sequence). After removal of 6 bases from V and 4 bases from J, the junction contained 7 bases not matched to a gene. The CDR3 is 15 amino acids. The chain's CDR3 is CASSQSGTGGYGYTF. In nucleotides, the CDR3 is TGTGCCAGTAGCCAAAGCGGGACAGGGGGCTATGGCTACACCTTC.

The rearrangement uses TRBV18 and TRBJ1-6; D gene uncertain. CDR1 and CDR2 from the germline V gene are KGHSH and LQKENI. The CDR3 has 15 residues. V was trimmed by 3 bases and J by 6 bases, leaving 12 bases between them. CDR3 protein: CASSPYPALNSPLHF. CDR3 DNA sequence: TGTGCCAGCTCACCGTACCCCGCCCTTAATTCACCCCTCCACTTT.

The CDR3 region is CASSAPPVAPDTQYF. DNA for the CDR3: TGTGCCAGCAGCGCCCCCCCGGTGGCGCCAGATACGCAGTATTTT. This rearrangement joins TRBV5-8 to TRBJ2-3; no clear D. This CDR3 is 15 amino acids long. Germline assignment: CDR1 SGHTS and CDR2 YDEGEE. Trimming cost V 4 bases and J 4 bases, with 16 bases left between them.

This sequence joins TRBV6-1 and TRBJ2-3; TRBD1 matches at 7 bases. There are 14 residues in the CDR3. V trimming: 3 bases; J trimming: 7 bases; junction bases outside the gene matches: 7. The germline CDR1 and CDR2 sequences are MNHNS and SASEGT. CDR3 bases: TGTGCCAGCAGTGAGGGGACAGATCAAAATACGCAGTATTTT. Translating gives CASSEGTDQNTQYF.

The chain is built from TRBV18 and TRBJ1-3; D might be TRBD1 (6 bases). This CDR3 has 17 residues. In germline, CDR1 is KGHSH, CDR2 LQKENI. V lost 2 bases, J lost 0 bases, and 14 bases lay in between. CDR3 coding DNA: TGTGCCAGCTCACCAAGCAGGGGCGACGGCTCTGGAAACACCATATATTTT. This codes for CASSPSRGDGSGNTIYF.

This clone occurred a few times. The chain uses TRBV27 and TRBJ1-4; D gene ambiguous. The CDR3 length is 12 residues. Germline CDR1 MNHEY, CDR2 SMNVEV (reference sequence). Trimming shortened V by 6 bases and J by 8 bases, and 10 bases separated the two germline ends. This CDR3 is CASRHRREKLFF. The CDR3, as DNA: TGTGCCAGCAGGCACCGGAGGGAAAAACTGTTTTTT.

This chain joins TRBV7-9 and TRBJ2-2; no definite D call. Trimming removed 4 bases from V and 1 base from J, with 7 bases in between. This CDR3 is built from 14 residues. Germline-derived CDR1 and CDR2 are SEHNR and FQNEAQ (reference sequence). CDR3 in DNA: TGTGCCAGCAGCTCCGACCGGAACACCGGGGAGCTGTTTTTT. Amino acids: CASSSDRNTGELFF.

J is TRBJ2-5 and V is TRBV6-6; D may be TRBD2 (5 bases). From germline, CDR1 is MNHNY and CDR2 SVGAGI (reference sequence). V lost 0 bases, J lost 1 base, and 12 bases lay in between. The CDR3 has 16 amino acids. CDR3 bases: TGTGCCAGCAGTTACTCGAGGCCCGGGGTCCAAGAGACCCAGTACTTC. It is translated as CASSYSRPGVQETQYF.

This clone was found a few times. The chain combines TRBV6-6 with TRBJ1-2; D might be TRBD1 (6 bases). Germline CDR1 and CDR2: MNHNY and SVGAGI (reference sequence). This CDR3 has 14 residues. V was shortened by 7 bases and J by 0 bases, with 12 bases between the two germline ends. This chain's CDR3 is CASTQGITNYGYTF. Written as DNA, the CDR3 is TGTGCCAGCACCCAGGGGATAACTAACTATGGCTACACCTTC.

This chain joins TRBV7-9 and TRBJ2-1, with TRBD2 identical over 7 bases. The CDR3 contains 14 residues. The J segment lost 7 bases and the V segment lost 4 bases, leaving 7 bases of the junction unmatched. Per germline, CDR1 SEHNR and CDR2 FQNEAQ (reference sequence). The CDR3 DNA reads as TGTGCCAGCAGCTCCCGGGGGGTACGAAATGAGCAGTTCTTC. This codes for CASSSRGVRNEQFF.

This chain links TRBV2 with TRBJ2-1, with TRBD1 matching over 9 bases. Per the germline V gene, CDR1 is SNHLY and CDR2 is FYNNEI. The CDR3 contains 15 residues. V gave up 2 bases and J gave up 5 bases; unmatched junction bases: 4. CDR3 in DNA: TGTGCCAGCAGTGAAATGGGACAGGGAAACAATGAGCAGTTCTTC. Translating gives CASSEMGQGNNEQFF.

The rearrangement uses TRBV7-2 and TRBJ2-3; 10 bases are shared with TRBD2. CDR3 size: 16 residues. CDR1 and CDR2 (germline): SGHTA, FQGNSA. Trimming at V came to 3 bases and at J to 2 bases, leaving 5 bases not matched to a gene. The CDR3 bases are TGTGCCAGCAGCTTGATAAGCGGGGGGGACACAGATACGCAGTATTTT. Translated, it gives CASSLISGGDTDTQYF.